This T cell receptor beta chain is drawn from a study of Ad26.COV2.S vaccination and SARS-CoV-2 variants. Data came from immunoSEQ multiplex PCR; TCRdb stores just in-frame clones and leaves some out. The table lists roughly 460,000 clones, 80% to 90% of them singletons. Treatment meaning: around 19 received Ad26.COV2.S at low or high dose, single or two shots; 5 received placebo; per-sample allocation not given. On day 63 after the first injection, vaccine and placebo recipients gave samples. There are a few counts of this clone. CDR1 and CDR2 from the germline V gene are MNHNY and SVGAGI (reference sequence). There are 14 residues in the CDR3. Trimming removed 2 bases from V and 4 bases from J, with 12 bases in between.

This TCR derives from a person aged 18 to 59 who received the Ad26.COV2.S COVID-19 vaccine or a placebo. The chain uses TRBV6-6 and TRBJ2-7; weak D call: TRBD2 (6 bases). Sequences were derived from peripheral blood, sampled in a trial of Ad26.COV2.S vaccine versus placebo. The CDR3 is CASSYGGEVYEQYF. In DNA, the CDR3 is TGTGCCAGCAGTTACGGAGGGGAAGTATACGAGCAGTACTTC.